This T cell receptor (beta chain) was captured by sequencing in a study of cytomegalovirus exposure and HLA in healthy donors. Study-wide results and caveats: Reports described diagnosis of cytomegalovirus status by the classifier as highly specific and sensitive.

The primer mix had 60 Vbeta and 13 Jbeta primers. The method was immunoSEQ multiplex PCR; TCRdb's version includes in-frame clones alone and lacks a portion of them. The sample holds roughly 200,000 clones, about 82% seen once. From germline, CDR1 is MNHNY and CDR2 SVGAGI (reference sequence). Trimming at V came to 5 bases and at J to 5 bases, leaving 10 bases not matched to a gene. The CDR3 is 15 amino acids. Healthy bone marrow donors made up the cohort. Concerning this clone: Its specificity is not known.

Source material: PBMCs. This TCR was sampled from a woman in her forties or fifties in good health and CMV-seronegative. V usage is TRBV6-6 and J usage is TRBJ2-7, with 9 positions matching TRBD1. CDR3 nucleotide sequence: TGTGCCAGCAGTGGGGGGACAGGGAGGTACCACGAGCAGTACTTC. It specifies CASSGGTGRYHEQYF.